A selection of T cell receptor beta chains follows, all from one sample in a study of shared clonotypes between healthy human individuals. The table came from immunoSEQ multiplex PCR; TCRdb's copy has only in-frame clones and leaves some out. The profile shows some 2,500,000 clones, more than 85% of them singletons. The sequencing sample was made of naive CD4+ T cells from PBMCs. The source is a man aged 18 to 30 in good health. Some clones in this sample may be carry-over from other donors' samples. Each CDR3 is given with its conserved first and last residue.

TRBV5-1,TRBJ2-2,16,CASSFPSGTNTGELFF
TRBV29-1,TRBJ2-3,15,CSVEGDRVGTDTQYF
TRBV29-1,TRBJ2-7,14,CSVGVSGGSYEQYF
TRBV5-1,TRBJ2-7,14,CASSLVGVDYEQYF
TRBV5-1,TRBJ1-1,14,CASSPGQMNTEAFF
TRBV25-1,TRBJ2-7,13,CASSVGAIHEQYF
TRBV7-2,TRBJ2-3,13,CASRKTGTDTQYF
TRBV29-1,TRBJ2-1,14,CSVIWGPSSHEQFF
TRBV6-1,TRBJ2-1,12,CASSEGFLAQFF
TRBV9,TRBJ2-1,13,CASSPLDGVGWFF
TRBV28,TRBJ2-7,15,CASSLTGTGSYEQYF
TRBV30,TRBJ2-3,14,CAWSRGSGTDTQYF
TRBV6-1,TRBJ1-1,13,CASKTQGFTEAFF
TRBV5-4,TRBJ1-1,16,CASSLVPGGGGTEAFF
TRBV9,TRBJ2-3,13,CASSVATGDTQYF
TRBV30,TRBJ1-5,15,CAWSGGTGPNQPQHF
TRBV7-7,TRBJ1-3,14,CASSPGGSGNTIYF
TRBV28,TRBJ1-1,15,CASSLPRGQNTEAFF
TRBV28,TRBJ1-2,13,CASTAAGGNGYTF
TRBV18,TRBJ2-7,14,CASSPGPGAYEQYF
TRBV28,TRBJ2-4,15,CASRSQGRPQNIQYF
TRBV28,TRBJ1-1,12,CASSLRQTVAFF
TRBV11-2,TRBJ1-1,17,CASSFFQGARSFGEAFF
TRBV7-6,TRBJ2-1,16,CASSLASGGSKNEQFF
TRBV28,TRBJ2-7,14,CASSPLRAVYEQYF
TRBV9,TRBJ2-5,19,CASSAKWTSGIPEQETQYF
TRBV4-2,TRBJ2-3,12,CASRSSLETQYF
TRBV20-1,TRBJ1-1,10,CSAHYTEAFF
TRBV30,TRBJ2-7,13,CAWQTSGRDEQYF
TRBV28,TRBJ1-5,13,CASSPSSNQPQHF
TRBV5-1,TRBJ1-5,14,CASSSDGRGGPQHF
TRBV29-1,TRBJ2-5,13,CSVGEGAGETQYF
TRBV7-2,TRBJ2-7,14,CASSLVRQSYEQYF
TRBV10-3,TRBJ2-1,16,CAIRVSTGGHPDEQFF
TRBV7-2,TRBJ2-1,12,CASSLALREQFF
TRBV18,TRBJ2-7,17,CASSPLTSGTGGYEQYF
TRBV15,TRBJ2-5,13,CATSIDERETQYF
TRBV9,TRBJ2-2,14,CASSVGGSAGELFF
TRBV30,TRBJ1-1,16,CAWSVDPGTLFTEAFF
TRBV6-1,TRBJ2-7,20,CASSEGRLAGVYVTLYEQYF
TRBV14,TRBJ1-2,12,CASSHGASGYTF
TRBV19,TRBJ1-1,11,CASSGWSEAFF
TRBV5-4,TRBJ2-1,13,CASSPTPYNEQFF
TRBV7-9,TRBJ2-7,16,CASSPKGGVESYEQYF
TRBV28,TRBJ2-2,14,CASSPTSFTGELFF
TRBV6-1,TRBJ2-3,13,CACKGRNTDTQYF
TRBV5-1,TRBJ2-7,14,CASLDVAGTGEQYF
TRBV5-6,TRBJ2-1,15,CASSLYVRRYNEQFF